This T cell receptor (beta chain) comes out of a study of T-cell memory formation after mild COVID-19 (dated by TCRdb to the early 2020s). Background for the entire study: TCR sequence clusters from the two donors were found to be largely donor specific. Longitudinal TCRalpha and TCRbeta repertoire sequencing tracked T-cell clones expanding and contracting after mild COVID-19 in two donors. Two young, previously healthy adult volunteers made up the cohort, one male and one female.

The full study reports these points: Only a couple of mild cases were covered by the study, and larger cohorts that include severe cases with pre-infection samples were considered necessary. Contracting CD4+ clones appeared mostly in the CM and EM memory subsets, whereas CD8+ clones were enriched in EMRA. The second-wave clones that peaked on day 37 were not confirmed to be SARS-CoV-2 specific. The detection of some responding clones in pre-infection memory suggests that pre-existing cross-reactive memory T cells joined the SARS-CoV-2 response. Clones that contracted from day 15 to 85 showed balanced CD4/CD8 phenotypes, whereas a second wave of clones that expanded from day 15 to 37 leaned towards CD4+.

Ficoll-Paque density gradient centrifugation was the method used to isolate PBMCs. Sequencing was performed on an Illumina NovaSeq 6000. Using 5'RACE with constant-segment primers, TCRalpha and TCRbeta cDNA libraries were constructed, with sample barcodes and unique molecular identifiers added in the process. Trizol reagent was used to extract RNA from every sample. The libraries were amplified in two PCR steps, and the second step added a second sample barcode and Illumina TruSeq adapters. Libraries were sequenced on an Illumina NovaSeq with 2 x 150 bp paired-end reads. The paper's data handling went like this. The reads were demultiplexed and collapsed into UMI-guided consensus sequences using migec v1.2.7. Using mixcr v2.1.11, UMI consensuses were aligned to TRA and TRB V and J templates and then assembled into clonotypes. Expanded or contracted clonotypes were those called significant by both edgeR and NoisET, with noise models trained on biological replicates. edgeR calls used a false discovery rate-adjusted p below 0.01 and a log2 fold-change threshold of 1. PCA with hierarchical clustering of max-normalized trajectories of the 1000 most abundant clonotypes was used as exploratory dynamics analysis. Separately sequenced CD4+ and CD8+ repertoires were used to assign a CD4 or CD8 phenotype to each responding clone. TCRdb reanalyzed the raw reads on its own, using fastp at Q25 for trimming and MiXCR for clone calling, and kept in-frame beta chains. Every distinct CDR3 protein forms one entry, paired with its most common genes and DNA. What appears here as the V and J calls and clone size reflects TCRdb's work, not the paper's. The sample table records roughly 150,000 distinct CDR3 sequences; roughly 13% of these occur just once. The biggest ten clones account for approximately 3.5% of the sample.

This clonotype showed up many times. Its antigen has not been determined. Base qualities are not at hand, and no much larger clone is one base apart. The clonotype was recovered from a man aged 18 to 30 who had mild COVID-19 (a few samples of this study predate the infection). The sample titles of this study are shuffled in the database, so cell type and time point are left out; the donor was told from shared clones. Sample: PBMCs or a T cell subset sorted from them (not recorded which).

The CDR3 reads CASSPPRQGTGDTQYF. The nucleotide sequence is given as TGTGCCAGCAGTCCCCCGCGACAGGGGACTGGAGATACGCAGTATTTT. Here the chain combines TRBV12-3 or TRBV12-4 and TRBJ2-3; a stretch of 8 junction bases matches TRBD1. CDR3 length: 16 amino acids, cysteine to phenylalanine. Only the CDR3 region is kept as DNA, spanning 48 bases read in frame from base 1. V has 5 bases trimmed and J has 5 bases trimmed; junction bases matching no gene number 12.